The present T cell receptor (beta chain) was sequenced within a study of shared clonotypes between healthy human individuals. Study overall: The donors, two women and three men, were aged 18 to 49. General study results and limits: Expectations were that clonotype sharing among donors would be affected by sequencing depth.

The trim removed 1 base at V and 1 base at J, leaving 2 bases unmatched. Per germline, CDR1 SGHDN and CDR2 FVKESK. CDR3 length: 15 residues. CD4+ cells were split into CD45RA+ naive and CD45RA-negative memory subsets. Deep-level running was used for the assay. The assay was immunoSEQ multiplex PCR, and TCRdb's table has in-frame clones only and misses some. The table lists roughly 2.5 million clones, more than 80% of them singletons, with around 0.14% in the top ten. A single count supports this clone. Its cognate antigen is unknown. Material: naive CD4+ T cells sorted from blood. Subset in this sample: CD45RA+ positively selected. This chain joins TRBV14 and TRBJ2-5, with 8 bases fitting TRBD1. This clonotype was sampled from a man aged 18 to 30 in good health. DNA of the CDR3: TGTGCCAGCAGCCAAGTGCAGGGGGCCCAAGAGACCCAGTACTTC. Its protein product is CASSQVQGAQETQYF.